A selection of T cell receptor beta chains follows, all from one sample in a study of shared clonotypes between healthy human individuals. Profiled with immunoSEQ multiplex PCR; TCRdb holds only in-frame clones, not every one. The sample contains approximately 2.5 million clones, 80% to 95% of which appear only once. Specimen: naive CD4+ T cells from PBMCs. The origin of the receptors is a man aged 18 to 30 in good health. Some clones in this sample may be carry-over from other donors' samples. Each CDR3 is given with its conserved first and last residue. A D gene is named only where the DNA matches it firmly. Not all rows give a size; the values are once, few, many and, for expanded clones, a class.

NA | TRBJ2-3 | NA | TRBV4-2 | TGTGCCAGCAGCCAAGGAGTGGCTAGCGGCACAGATACGCAGTATTTT | CASSQGVASGTDTQYF
NA | TRBJ1-1 | NA | TRBV10-3 | TGTGCCATCAGGGGGACGGCTCAGGGGTCTGAAGCTTTCTTT | CAIRGTAQGSEAFF
NA | TRBJ2-3 | NA | TRBV7-2 | TGTGCCAGCAGCTTAAGTGGGGATACGCAGTATTTT | CASSLSGDTQYF
NA | TRBJ2-2 | NA | TRBV28 | TGTGCCAGCAGTTTGTCTACCCCGAACACCGGGGAGCTGTTTTTT | CASSLSTPNTGELFF
NA | TRBJ1-3 | once | TRBV18 | TGTGCCAGCTCACCCTCAAGGGAGTCCCAGGGAAACACCATATATTTT | CASSPSRESQGNTIYF
NA | TRBJ1-1 | NA | TRBV7-2 | TGTGCCAGCAGCTTACTCTCAACGAGCACTGAAGCTTTCTTT | CASSLLSTSTEAFF
NA | TRBJ1-2 | NA | TRBV14 | TGTGCCAGCAGCCAAGATAACTATGGCTACACCTTC | CASSQDNYGYTF
NA | TRBJ2-7 | NA | TRBV30 | TGTGCCTGGAGCCTCACTAGTTCCGAGCAGTACTTC | CAWSLTSSEQYF
TRBD1 | TRBJ2-3 | NA | TRBV5-4 | TGTGCCAGCAGCTCAGGGGGCGCAGATACGCAGTATTTT | CASSSGGADTQYF
TRBD1 | TRBJ2-6 | NA | TRBV6-4 | TGTGCCAGCAGTGAGTCGAATACAGGGGAGGGGGCCAACGTCCTGACTTTC | CASSESNTGEGANVLTF
NA | TRBJ2-2 | once | TRBV11-3 | NA | CASSPKAGGSCFF
NA | TRBJ2-2 | NA | TRBV28 | TGTGCCAGCAGCCCAGACACCGGGGAGCTGTTTTTT | CASSPDTGELFF
NA | TRBJ1-4 | NA | TRBV6-5 | TGTGCCAGCAGTCAGGGTCAAACACTGTTTTTT | CASSQGQTLFF
NA | TRBJ2-7 | NA | TRBV4-1 | TGCGCCAGCAGCCAAACGACAGCAAGAGGGTACGAGCAGTACTTC | CASSQTTARGYEQYF
TRBD1 | TRBJ1-2 | NA | TRBV6-1 | TGTGCCAGCAGTGTAGGGGGCGGCTATGGCTACACCTTC | CASSVGGGYGYTF
NA | TRBJ2-6 | NA | TRBV6-6 | TGTGCCAGCAGGGGACTTAGTCCTGGGGCCAACGTCCTGACTTTC | CASRGLSPGANVLTF
TRBD2 | TRBJ2-2 | NA | TRBV11-3 | TGTGCCAGCAGCTTTAGCCCGGGACTAGCGGGAGGGCCTTCCTCCGGGGAGCTGTTTTTT | CASSFSPGLAGGPSSGELFF
NA | TRBJ2-7 | NA | TRBV5-6 | TGTGCCAGCAGCTTAAGGGTGGTGGAATACGAGCAGTACTTC | CASSLRVVEYEQYF
TRBD2 | TRBJ2-1 | NA | TRBV5-8 | TGTGCCAGCAGCTTCGCGGGAGGGCAATACAATGAGCAGTTCTTC | CASSFAGGQYNEQFF
TRBD1 | TRBJ1-2 | NA | TRBV7-9 | TGTGCCAGCACCCGGACAGGGACAAATAGTTACTATGGCTACACCTTC | CASTRTGTNSYYGYTF
NA | TRBJ1-3 | NA | TRBV5-4 | TGTGCCAGCAGCTTGTCCGGGCGGTCAACTCGTGGAAACACCATATATTTT | CASSLSGRSTRGNTIYF
NA | TRBJ2-5 | NA | TRBV5-1 | TGCGCCAGCAGCTTGGCGGGGGAGACCCAGTACTTC | CASSLAGETQYF
NA | TRBJ2-2 | NA | TRBV6-1 | TGTGCCAGCAGCACGGCGGGGGAGCTGTTTTTT | CASSTAGELFF
NA | TRBJ1-5 | NA | TRBV30 | TGTGCCTGGAGAAGAGCCTCCAATCAGCCCCAGCATTTT | CAWRRASNQPQHF